The 12 T cell receptor beta chains below were found in one sample sequenced in a study of CD8 T cells in ankylosing spondylitis. MiXCR was run by TCRdb on the 5' RACE reads, yielding one entry per CDR3 protein. The sample carries approximately 130,000 distinct CDR3 sequences, around 9.3% recorded once. The sequenced sample was blood, either unsorted or a sorted T cell fraction (not recorded which). Source of these receptors: a male donor with ankylosing spondylitis or in good health (not recorded which).

This clonotype has at least ten counts. The gene calls are TRBV29-1 and TRBJ2-1; 14 nucleotides match TRBD2. The CDR3 has 17 residues. The ends lost 3 bases at V and 1 base at J; junction bases unmatched: 5. Germline CDR1 SQVTM, CDR2 ANQGSEA. The CDR3 spells CSVDGLAGGGSYNEQFF. The CDR3 region has the DNA TGCAGCGTTGACGGACTAGCGGGAGGCGGATCCTACAATGAGCAGTTCTTC.

This clonotype was picked up many times. The chain carries TRBV4-1 and TRBJ2-2; perhaps TRBD1 as D (6 bases). CDR3 length: 16 amino acids. V was clipped by 4 bases and J by 2 bases, with 14 bases between them. Germline CDR1 reads MGHRA; CDR2 reads YSYEKL. The CDR3 coding sequence is TGCGCCAGCAGCCCTCTCACAGGGAAAAACACCGGGGAGCTGTTTTTT. Amino acids: CASSPLTGKNTGELFF.

Only a few counts were recorded for this clonotype. The V call is TRBV11-2, the J call TRBJ2-3, with 9 nucleotides matching TRBD2. CDR3 length: 18 amino acids. The J segment lost 6 bases and the V segment lost 5 bases, leaving 18 bases of the junction unmatched. CDR1 SGHAT and CDR2 FQNNGV come from the germline V gene. CDR3 sequence: CASSPRSSGNLGRDTQYF. The CDR3 DNA sequence: TGTGCCAGCAGCCCCCGTTCTAGCGGGAATTTAGGTCGTGATACGCAGTATTTT. Drawing the rest from reference TRBV11-2 and TRBJ2-3, the complete variable domain is EAGVAQSPRYKIIEKRQSVAFWCNPISGHATLYWYQQILGQGPKLLIQFQNNGVVDDSQLPKDRFSAERLKGVDSTLKIQPAKLEDSAVYLCASSPRSSGNLGRDTQYFGPGTRLTVL.

This clonotype was observed at least ten times. The rearrangement links TRBV29-1 to TRBJ2-7; TRBD2 matches at 14 bases. CDR1 and CDR2 from the germline V gene are SQVTM and ANQGSEA. After removal of 7 bases from V and 3 bases from J, the junction contained 2 bases not matched to a gene. This CDR3 has 13 amino acids. The CDR3, as DNA: TGCAGCGCCGGGACTAGCGGGAGCTACGAGCAGTACTTC. Its translation is CSAGTSGSYEQYF.

V usage is TRBV6-4 and J usage is TRBJ2-3, with D tentatively TRBD1 or TRBD2 (5 bases each). From germline, CDR1 is MRHNA and CDR2 SNTAGT. V was trimmed by 3 bases and J by 0 bases, leaving 7 bases between them. The CDR3 is made up of 14 amino acids. This CDR3 is CASSERGSTDTQYF. Written as DNA, the CDR3 is TGTGCCAGCAGTGAACGGGGCAGCACAGATACGCAGTATTTT.

This clonotype was observed many times. The chain carries TRBV2 and TRBJ2-1, with a tentative D call TRBD2 (5 bases). Trimming removed 3 bases at V and 0 bases at J, with 6 bases between. The germline CDR1 and CDR2 sequences are SNHLY and FYNNEI. The CDR3 has 14 residues. The CDR3, as DNA: TGTGCCAGCAGTGATCGGGACTCCTACAATGAGCAGTTCTTC. Protein product: CASSDRDSYNEQFF.

This clonotype was seen ten or more times. The CDR3 DNA is TGCAGCGTTTATGGCGGAGACCAAGAGACCCAGTACTTC. It translates to CSVYGGDQETQYF. This chain links TRBV29-1 with TRBJ2-5; D gene unclear. The CDR3 length is 13 residues. Trimming removed 5 bases at V and 0 bases at J, with 10 bases between. CDR1 and CDR2 (germline): SQVTM, ANQGSEA. Variable domain in full (rest from reference TRBV29-1 and TRBJ2-5): SAVISQKPSRDICQRGTSLTIQCQVDSQVTMMFWYRQQPGQSLTLIATANQGSEATYESGFVIDKFPISRPNLTFSTLTVSNMSPEDSSIYLCSVYGGDQETQYFGPGTRLLVL.

In this sample, this clonotype turned up many times. The V call is TRBV20-1, the J call TRBJ2-2; possible D gene TRBD2, 5 bases. The germline gives CDR1 DFQATT, CDR2 SNEGSKA (reference sequence). The germline V and J ends were trimmed by 0 bases and 3 bases, with 11 bases remaining between them. The CDR3 runs 15 residues. The CDR3 loop reads CSARDPSGHTGELFF. The CDR3, as DNA: TGCAGTGCTAGAGATCCCAGCGGACACACCGGGGAGCTGTTTTTT.

A few counts support this clonotype. The rearrangement uses TRBV20-1 and TRBJ2-1; 11 bases are a match to TRBD2. With 6 bases clipped from V and 4 bases from J, the junction kept 2 bases outside the gene matches. There are 13 residues in the CDR3. CDR1 is DFQATT, CDR2 SNEGSKA, per germline (reference sequence). The chain's CDR3 is CSAGLADYNEQFF. The CDR3 DNA follows: TGCAGTGCGGGACTAGCGGATTACAATGAGCAGTTCTTC.

This clonotype has at least ten counts. The rearrangement joins TRBV7-3 to TRBJ1-3, with no clear D. Germline CDR1 and CDR2: SGHTA and FQGTGA. This CDR3 contains 15 residues. V was shortened by 0 bases and J by 0 bases, with 6 bases between the two germline ends. The CDR3 is CASSLTGGSGNTIYF. The CDR3 coding sequence is TGTGCCAGCAGCTTAACGGGCGGCTCTGGAAACACCATATATTTT.

The J gene is TRBJ2-7, the V gene TRBV7-8; 11 bases align to TRBD2. This CDR3 is built from 16 residues. The V and J ends lost 1 base and 6 bases, in that order; junction bases with no gene match: 8. The germline V gene encodes CDR1 SGHVS and CDR2 FQNEAQ. The CDR3 nucleotides read TGTGCCAGCAGCTTAGTTTTTCTAGCGGGAGGAGGCGAGCAGTACTTC. Protein sequence: CASSLVFLAGGGEQYF.

The sample holds a few counts of this clonotype. The chain carries TRBV12-3 or TRBV12-4 and TRBJ2-1, with TRBD1 identical over 9 bases. V gave up 3 bases and J gave up 7 bases; unmatched junction bases: 4. The CDR3 extends over 14 amino acids. The CDR3 region is CASSFDRGGNEQFF. Written as DNA, the CDR3 is TGTGCCAGCAGTTTCGACAGGGGGGGAAATGAGCAGTTCTTC.